This T cell receptor (beta chain) was identified in a study of blood T cells in healthy people across ages. The study's findings and limits: A strong correlation was seen between TCR beta diversity and naive T cell percentage. The recorded TCR beta diversity per million T cells decreased in a roughly linear manner with age.

Primers used in a second PCR of about 7 to 12 cycles were a sample-barcoded 5' primer and a J-beta primer mix. A single record per CDR3 protein comes from TCRdb applying MiXCR to the 5' RACE reads. The sample shows approximately 1,700,000 distinct CDR3 sequences, approximately 39% of them seen only once. Per the germline V gene, CDR1 is SGHDT and CDR2 is YYEEEE. The CDR3 consists of 13 residues. V was clipped by 4 bases and J by 6 bases, with 14 bases between them. It was 8 to 10 milliliters of peripheral blood that were drawn from each donor. Turning to this clonotype: No antigen is known for it.

The TCR comes from a human donor in good health. This rearrangement joins TRBV5-6 to TRBJ2-7; weak D call: TRBD1 (5 bases). Sequenced: blood. The CDR3 sequence: CASSPRHRFEQYF. CDR3 bases: TGTGCCAGCAGCCCAAGACACAGGTTCGAGCAGTACTTC. Together with reference TRBV5-6 and TRBJ2-7, the CDR3 gives the full variable domain: DAGVTQSPTHLIKTRGQQVTLRCSPKSGHDTVSWYQQALGQGPQFIFQYYEEEERQRGNFPDRFSGHQFPNYSSELNVNALLLGDSALYLCASSPRHRFEQYFGPGTRLTVT.